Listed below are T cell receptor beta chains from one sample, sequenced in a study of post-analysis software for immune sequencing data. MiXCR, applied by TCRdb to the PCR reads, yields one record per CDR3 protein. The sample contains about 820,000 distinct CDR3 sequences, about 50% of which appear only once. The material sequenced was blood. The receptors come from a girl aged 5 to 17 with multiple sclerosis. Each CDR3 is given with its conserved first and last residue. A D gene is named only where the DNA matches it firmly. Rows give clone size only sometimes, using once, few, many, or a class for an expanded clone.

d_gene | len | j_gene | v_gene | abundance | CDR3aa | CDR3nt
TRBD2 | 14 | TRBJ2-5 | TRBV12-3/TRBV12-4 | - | CASSYSGGGWTQYF | TGTGCCAGCAGTTATAGCGGGGGGGGTTGGACCCAGTACTTC
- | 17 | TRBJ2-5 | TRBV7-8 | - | CASSFGPGGSLTYEQYF | -
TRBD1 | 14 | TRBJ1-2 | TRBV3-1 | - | CASSQKDRVGGYTF | TGTGCCAGCAGCCAGAAGGACAGGGTGGGGGGCTACACCTTC
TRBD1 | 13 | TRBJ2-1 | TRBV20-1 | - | CSARGTGHDEQFF | TGCAGTGCTCGGGGGACAGGGCATGATGAGCAGTTCTTC
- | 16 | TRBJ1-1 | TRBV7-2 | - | CASSPSRGTLNTEAFF | TGTGCCAGCAGCCCCTCCCGTGGGACACTGAACACTGAAGCTTTCTTT
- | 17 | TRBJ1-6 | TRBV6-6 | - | CASSYIRGGSYNSPLHF | TGTGCCAGCAGTTATATCAGAGGAGGTTCCTATAATTCACCCCTCCACTTT
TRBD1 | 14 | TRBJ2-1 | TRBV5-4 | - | CASSLAGTANEQFF | TGTGCCAGCAGCTTAGCCGGGACAGCCAATGAGCAGTTCTTC
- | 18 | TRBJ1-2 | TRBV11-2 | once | CASSLRRSTAYFNYGYTF | TGTGCCAGCAGCTTAAGAAGGTCCACCGCGTACTTTAACTATGGCTACACCTTC
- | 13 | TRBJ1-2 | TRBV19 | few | CASSPKAYYGYTF | TGTGCCAGTAGCCCAAAGGCCTACTATGGCTACACCTTC
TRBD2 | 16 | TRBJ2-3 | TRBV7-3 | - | CASSLGLDGRVDTQYF | TGTGCCAGCAGCTTGGGACTAGATGGGAGAGTGGATACGCAGTATTTT
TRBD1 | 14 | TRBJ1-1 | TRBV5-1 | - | CASRPQGARGEAFF | TGCGCCAGCCGACCTCAGGGGGCAAGGGGTGAAGCTTTCTTT
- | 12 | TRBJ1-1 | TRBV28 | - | CASSLPRSEAFF | TGTGCCAGCAGTTTACCGCGGAGTGAAGCTTTCTTT
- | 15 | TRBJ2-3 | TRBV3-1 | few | CASSHEWRGLDTQYF | TGTGCCAGCAGCCATGAGTGGAGGGGGCTGGATACGCAGTATTTT
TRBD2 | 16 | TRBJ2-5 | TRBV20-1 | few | CSARDYAAGGQETQYF | TGCAGTGCTAGAGACTATGCGGCGGGGGGGCAAGAGACCCAGTACTTC
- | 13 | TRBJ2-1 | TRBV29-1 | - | CSASVAAYNEQFF | TGCAGCGCAAGTGTCGCTGCCTACAATGAGCAGTTCTTC
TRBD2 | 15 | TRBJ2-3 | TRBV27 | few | CASRYRGTSGMTQYF | TGTGCCAGCAGGTACCGGGGGACTAGCGGGATGACGCAGTATTTT
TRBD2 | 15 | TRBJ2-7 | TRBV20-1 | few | CSARDGVSGRPEQYF | TGCAGTGCTAGAGATGGAGTAAGCGGGAGACCCGAGCAGTACTTC
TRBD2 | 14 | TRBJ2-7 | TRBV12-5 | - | CASGPNGGVYEQYF | TGTGCTAGTGGTCCGAACGGGGGGGTATACGAGCAGTACTTC
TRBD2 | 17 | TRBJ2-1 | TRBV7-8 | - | CASSSGTSVLSYNEQFF | TGTGCCAGCAGCTCAGGGACTAGCGTTCTCTCCTACAATGAGCAGTTCTTC
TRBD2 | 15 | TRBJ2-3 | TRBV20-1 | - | CSAIRGGSHTDTQYF | TGCAGTGCTATTAGGGGCGGGAGTCACACAGATACGCAGTATTTT
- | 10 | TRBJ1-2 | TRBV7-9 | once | CASGSSGYTF | TGTGCCAGCGGCAGTAGCGGCTACACCTTC
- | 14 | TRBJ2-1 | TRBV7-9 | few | CASSFGGLINEQFF | TGTGCCAGCAGCTTCGGGGGACTCATCAATGAGCAGTTCTTC
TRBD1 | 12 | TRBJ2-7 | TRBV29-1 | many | CSARQGTYEQYF | TGCAGCGCCCGACAGGGAACCTACGAGCAGTACTTC
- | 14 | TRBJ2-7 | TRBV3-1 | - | CASSQDWASYEQYF | TGTGCCAGCAGCCAAGATTGGGCTTCCTACGAGCAGTACTTC
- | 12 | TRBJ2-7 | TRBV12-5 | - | CASGLPFYEQYF | TGTGCTAGTGGTTTGCCCTTCTACGAGCAGTACTTC
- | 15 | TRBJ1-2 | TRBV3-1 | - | CASSPGPVTNYGYTF | TGTGCCAGCAGCCCCGGGCCGGTGACTAACTATGGCTACACCTTC
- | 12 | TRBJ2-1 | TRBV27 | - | CASMGVYNEQFF | TGTGCCAGCATGGGAGTTTACAATGAGCAGTTCTTC
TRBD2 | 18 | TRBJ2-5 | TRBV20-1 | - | CSASGIRGLAGDGETQYF | TGCAGTGCTAGTGGAATCCGAGGACTAGCGGGAGATGGGGAGACCCAGTACTTC
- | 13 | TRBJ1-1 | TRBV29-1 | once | CSVEASGNTEAFF | TGCAGCGTTGAAGCGTCGGGGAACACTGAAGCTTTCTTT
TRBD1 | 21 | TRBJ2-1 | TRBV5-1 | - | CASSLAHHTGGIGAGGYEQFF | TGCGCCAGCAGCTTGGCCCATCATACAGGGGGCATAGGGGCCGGGGGCTATGAGCAGTTCTTC